The sample holds many counts of the clone carrying this TCR beta chain. Its antigen is not known. The observed sequence ends 3 residues before the CDR3 terminus, with the missing tail filled in from the germline J gene. The V end lost 10 bases, the J end lost 2 bases, and 17 bases lay between the germline ends. The CDR3 sequence is 15 residues long. In germline, CDR1 is SNHLY, CDR2 FYNNEI. The entry originates in a study of T cell clonality in common variable immunodeficiency. Points from the study as a whole: Fewer TCRbeta clones were shared among CVID subjects than controls. In common variable immunodeficiency, TCR beta chains reportedly carried fewer deletions and N-nucleotide insertions.

Assay: immunoSEQ multiplex PCR; the TCRdb copy retains only in-frame clones and omits some. This sample includes more than 35,000 clones with no singletons; its ten biggest clones take up about 0.68%. Input material: peripheral blood mononuclear cells. This receptor was obtained from a person aged 18 to 70 in good health. This sequence joins TRBV2 and TRBJ2-2; no definite D call. CDR3 loop: CATNSLKRNTGELFF. CDR3 DNA, as far as it was read: TGTGCCACCAATAGCCTCAAGAGAAACACCGGGGAG.